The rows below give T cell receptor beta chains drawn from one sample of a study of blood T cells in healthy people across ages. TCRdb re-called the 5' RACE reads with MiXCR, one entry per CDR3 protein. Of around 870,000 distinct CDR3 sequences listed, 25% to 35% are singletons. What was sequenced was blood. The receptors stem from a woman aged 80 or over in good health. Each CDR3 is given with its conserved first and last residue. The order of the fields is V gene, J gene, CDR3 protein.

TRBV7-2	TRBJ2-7	CASSKDQAYEQYF
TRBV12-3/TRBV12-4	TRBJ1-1	CASSPGPNTEAFF
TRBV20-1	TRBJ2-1	CSPSWRGERSEQFF
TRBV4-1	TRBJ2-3	CASSQELGRPSTDTQYF
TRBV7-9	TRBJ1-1	CASSRDPGQGNTEAFF
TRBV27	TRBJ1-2	CASALGGSMNGYTF
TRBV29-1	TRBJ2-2	CSVDPGGNTGELFF
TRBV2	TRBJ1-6	CASSGAGGSNSPLHF
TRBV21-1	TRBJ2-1	CASSSTGTEDDYEQFF
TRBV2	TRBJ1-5	CASSNGQGAGQPQHF
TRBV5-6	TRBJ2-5	CASSLGLAVAVGTQYF
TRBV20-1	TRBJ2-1	CSASRDSYEQFF
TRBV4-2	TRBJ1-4	CASSQGPSTGDNEKLFF
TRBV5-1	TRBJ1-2	CASSLSVGSSSGYTF
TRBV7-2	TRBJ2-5	CASSLQIRLAGGRETQYF